The sequence of this T cell receptor (beta chain) was determined in a study of response to subunit inactivated influenza vaccine. TCRdb analysed the RT-PCR reads with MiXCR anew, one entry per CDR3 protein. This sample has fewer than 700,000 distinct CDR3 sequences, with about an eighth found just once. Study results and limitations: Researchers suggested that each seasonal influenza vaccination recruits few new T cells.

In its sample, this clonotype was seen a few times. Its antigen is still unknown. Sequencing was performed on PBMCs from blood, taken 40 to 50 days after vaccination. This clonotype originated in a man aged 50 to 59 who received an inactivated influenza vaccine.

The CDR3 DNA reads TGTGCCAGCAGTGCTGGGAGCAATGAGCAGTTCTTC. Encoded protein: CASSAGSNEQFF. The chain joins TRBV25-1 to TRBJ2-1; D possibly corresponds to TRBD2 (5 bases). V shed 4 bases and J shed 6 bases, with 7 bases lying between them. CDR1 is MGHDK, CDR2 SYGVNS, per germline. CDR3 length equals 12 residues.